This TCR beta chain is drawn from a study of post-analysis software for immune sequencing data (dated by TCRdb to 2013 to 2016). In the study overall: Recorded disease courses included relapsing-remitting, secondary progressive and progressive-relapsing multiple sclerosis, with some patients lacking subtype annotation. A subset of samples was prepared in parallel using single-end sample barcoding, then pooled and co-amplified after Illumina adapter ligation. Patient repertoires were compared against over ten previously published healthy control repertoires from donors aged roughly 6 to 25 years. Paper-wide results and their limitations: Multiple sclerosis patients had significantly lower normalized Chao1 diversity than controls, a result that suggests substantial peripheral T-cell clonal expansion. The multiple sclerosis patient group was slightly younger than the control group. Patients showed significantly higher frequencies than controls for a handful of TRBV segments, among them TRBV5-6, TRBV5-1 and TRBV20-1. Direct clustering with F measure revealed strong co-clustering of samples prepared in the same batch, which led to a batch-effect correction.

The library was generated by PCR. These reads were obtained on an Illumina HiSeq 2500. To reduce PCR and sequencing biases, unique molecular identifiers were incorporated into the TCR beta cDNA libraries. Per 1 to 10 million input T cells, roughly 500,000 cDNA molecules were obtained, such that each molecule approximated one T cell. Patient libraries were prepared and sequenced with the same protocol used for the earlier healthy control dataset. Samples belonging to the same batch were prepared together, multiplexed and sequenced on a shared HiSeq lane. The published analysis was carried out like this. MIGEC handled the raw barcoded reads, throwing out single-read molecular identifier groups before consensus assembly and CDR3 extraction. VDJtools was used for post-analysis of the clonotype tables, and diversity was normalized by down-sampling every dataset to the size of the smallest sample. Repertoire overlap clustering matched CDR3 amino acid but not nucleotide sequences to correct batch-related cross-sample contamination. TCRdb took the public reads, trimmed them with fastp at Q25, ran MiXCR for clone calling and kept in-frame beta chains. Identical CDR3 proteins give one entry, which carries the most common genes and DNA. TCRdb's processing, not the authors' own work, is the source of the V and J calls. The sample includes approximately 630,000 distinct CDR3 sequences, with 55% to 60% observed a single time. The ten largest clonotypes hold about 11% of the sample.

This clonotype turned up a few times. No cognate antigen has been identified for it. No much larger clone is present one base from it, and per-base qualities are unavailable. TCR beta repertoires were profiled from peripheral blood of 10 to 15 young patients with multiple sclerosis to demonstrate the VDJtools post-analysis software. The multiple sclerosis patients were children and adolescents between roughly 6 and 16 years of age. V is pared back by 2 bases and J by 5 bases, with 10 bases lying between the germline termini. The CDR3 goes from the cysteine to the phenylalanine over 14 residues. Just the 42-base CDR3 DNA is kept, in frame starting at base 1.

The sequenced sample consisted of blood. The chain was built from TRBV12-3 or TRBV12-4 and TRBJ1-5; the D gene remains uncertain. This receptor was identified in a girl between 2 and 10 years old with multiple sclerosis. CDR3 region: CASSLFPRDQPQHF. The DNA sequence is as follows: TGTGCCAGCAGTTTATTCCCCCGAGATCAGCCCCAGCATTTT.